This is a list of T cell receptor beta chains from one sample in a study of blood T cell repertoires in COVID-19. The method was immunoSEQ multiplex PCR; TCRdb's version includes in-frame clones alone and lacks a portion of them. Found here are 55,000 to 75,000 clones, approximately 79% of them singletons; the top ten hold about 3.5%. The sequencing sample was made of peripheral blood. All receptors derive from a man in his 60s with acute or convalescent COVID-19. Both conserved end residues are part of each CDR3. The D gene is left open where the match is weak. Size is omitted from some rows. Given values are once, few, many or a class for expanded clones.

j_call: TRBJ1-1; v_call: TRBV19; d_call: .; clone_size: .; cdr3_aa: CASSAGLRGMNTEAFF; cdr3_nt: TGTGCCAGTTCGGCTGGGTTGCGGGGAATGAACACTGAAGCTTTCTTT
j_call: TRBJ1-3; v_call: TRBV3-1/TRBV3-2; d_call: .; clone_size: .; cdr3_aa: CASSQDVLSGNTIYF; cdr3_nt: TGTGCCAGCAGCCAAGACGTACTGTCTGGAAACACCATATATTTT
j_call: TRBJ2-7; v_call: TRBV2; d_call: TRBD2; clone_size: .; cdr3_aa: CASQGLAGPYEQYF; cdr3_nt: TGTGCCAGCCAGGGACTAGCGGGGCCCTACGAGCAGTACTTC
j_call: TRBJ2-2; v_call: TRBV3-1/TRBV3-2; d_call: TRBD2; clone_size: .; cdr3_aa: CASSPLTSPGELFF; cdr3_nt: TGTGCCAGCAGCCCACTGACTAGCCCCGGGGAGCTGTTTTTT
j_call: TRBJ1-1; v_call: TRBV5-1; d_call: TRBD1; clone_size: .; cdr3_aa: CASSPWTGGLGNTEAFF; cdr3_nt: TGCGCCAGCAGCCCATGGACAGGGGGTCTGGGGAACACTGAAGCTTTCTTT
j_call: TRBJ2-7; v_call: TRBV6-6; d_call: .; clone_size: .; cdr3_aa: CASSQTDSPAVYYEQYF; cdr3_nt: TGTGCCAGCAGTCAAACGGACAGCCCCGCAGTATACTACGAGCAGTACTTC
j_call: TRBJ2-1; v_call: TRBV6-5; d_call: TRBD2; clone_size: .; cdr3_aa: CASRVGLVANNEQFF; cdr3_nt: TGTGCCAGCAGGGTTGGACTAGTAGCTAACAATGAGCAGTTCTTC
j_call: TRBJ1-1; v_call: TRBV7-2; d_call: .; clone_size: .; cdr3_aa: CASSFLGLRTEAFF; cdr3_nt: TGTGCCAGCAGCTTCCTGGGACTACGGACTGAAGCTTTCTTT
j_call: TRBJ2-3; v_call: TRBV7-2; d_call: TRBD1; clone_size: once; cdr3_aa: CASGTGMKDTQYF; cdr3_nt: TGTGCCAGCGGGACAGGGATGAAAGATACGCAGTATTTT
j_call: TRBJ2-5; v_call: TRBV7-6; d_call: .; clone_size: .; cdr3_aa: CASSLEGDGETQYF; cdr3_nt: TGTGCCAGCAGCTTAGAGGGGGATGGAGAGACCCAGTACTTC
j_call: TRBJ2-7; v_call: TRBV20-1; d_call: .; clone_size: .; cdr3_aa: CSASKAQGPYEQYF; cdr3_nt: TGCAGTGCTAGTAAAGCGCAGGGCCCCTACGAGCAGTACTTC
j_call: TRBJ2-7; v_call: TRBV15; d_call: .; clone_size: .; cdr3_aa: CATSRDPGRSYEQYF; cdr3_nt: TGTGCCACCAGCAGAGATCCGGGAAGATCCTACGAGCAGTACTTC
j_call: TRBJ1-5; v_call: TRBV7-2; d_call: .; clone_size: .; cdr3_aa: CASSLDLGGNQPQHF; cdr3_nt: TGTGCCAGCAGCTTAGACTTGGGAGGGAATCAGCCCCAGCATTTT
j_call: TRBJ2-1; v_call: TRBV7-6; d_call: .; clone_size: .; cdr3_aa: CASSDRRDEQFF; cdr3_nt: TGTGCCAGCAGCGATAGAAGAGATGAGCAGTTCTTC